This T cell receptor (beta chain) was retrieved from a study of graft-versus-host responses after intestinal transplantation. Whole-study findings and limits: The marrow of recipients harbored GvH clones, and ileum or blood showed some of them first.

The protocol was immunoSEQ multiplex PCR, while the TCRdb copy is restricted to in-frame clones and leaves out a portion. This table has approximately 40,000 clones, roughly 89% appearing once. The CDR3 spans 14 residues. V lost 8 bases and J lost 0, with 12 bases in between. Per germline, CDR1 MNHEY and CDR2 SVGAGI. Concerning this clone: Its antigen is currently unknown.

This clonotype originated in a human patient who received an intestinal transplant, so some T cells may come from the graft donor. This material consisted of PBMCs, taken approximately 310 days after intestinal transplant. J is TRBJ2-3 and V is TRBV6-5; D remains unclear. The DNA of the CDR3 is TGTGCCAGCGCCCCTAGTTTCAGCACAGATACGCAGTATTTT. Its protein product is CASAPSFSTDTQYF.